This TCR beta chain originates from a study of T cell changes during pregnancy in multiple sclerosis. The V end was cut by 5 bases, the J end by 2 bases, with 15 bases between. The CDR3 runs to 15 residues. CDR1 and CDR2 from the germline V gene are SGHAT and FQNNGV. Here immunoSEQ multiplex PCR was the method, and the copy in TCRdb shows in-frame clones only, minus some. The sample holds roughly 70,000 clones, 90% seen once. This receptor was identified in a female donor with multiple sclerosis, enrolled in a pregnancy study. The sample here was peripheral blood, taken in the third trimester of pregnancy. This chain connects TRBV11-2 to TRBJ1-1; D is unclear. CDR3 region: CASSLSQVLNTEAFF. DNA for the CDR3: TGTGCCAGCAGCCTATCCCAGGTACTCAACACTGAAGCTTTCTTT.